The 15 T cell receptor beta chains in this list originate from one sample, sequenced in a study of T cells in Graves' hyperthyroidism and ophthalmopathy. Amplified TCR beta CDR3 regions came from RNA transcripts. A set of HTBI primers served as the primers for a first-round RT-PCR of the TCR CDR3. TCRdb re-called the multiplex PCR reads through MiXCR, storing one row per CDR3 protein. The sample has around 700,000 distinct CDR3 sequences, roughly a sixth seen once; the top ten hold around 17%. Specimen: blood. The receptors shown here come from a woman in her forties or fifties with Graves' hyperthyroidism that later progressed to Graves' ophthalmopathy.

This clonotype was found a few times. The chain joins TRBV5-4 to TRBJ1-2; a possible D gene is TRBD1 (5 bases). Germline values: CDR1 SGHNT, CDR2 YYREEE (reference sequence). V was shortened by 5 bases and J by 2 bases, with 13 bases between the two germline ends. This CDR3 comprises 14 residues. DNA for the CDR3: TGTGCCAGCAGACTTGACAGACTGAACTATGGCTACACCTTC. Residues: CASRLDRLNYGYTF.

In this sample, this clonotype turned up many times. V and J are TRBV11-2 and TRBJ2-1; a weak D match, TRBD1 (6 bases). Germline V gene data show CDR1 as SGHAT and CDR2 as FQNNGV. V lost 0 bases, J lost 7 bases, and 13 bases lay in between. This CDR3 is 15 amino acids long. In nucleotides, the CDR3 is TGTGCCAGCAGCTTAGACCCGGTGAGGGGGAATGAGCAGTTCTTC. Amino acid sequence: CASSLDPVRGNEQFF.

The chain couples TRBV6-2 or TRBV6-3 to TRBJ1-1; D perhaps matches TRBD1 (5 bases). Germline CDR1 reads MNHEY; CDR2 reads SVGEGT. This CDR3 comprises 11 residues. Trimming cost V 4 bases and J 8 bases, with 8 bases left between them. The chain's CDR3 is CASSFHREAFF. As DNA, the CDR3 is TGTGCCAGCAGTTTTCACAGGGAAGCTTTCTTT.

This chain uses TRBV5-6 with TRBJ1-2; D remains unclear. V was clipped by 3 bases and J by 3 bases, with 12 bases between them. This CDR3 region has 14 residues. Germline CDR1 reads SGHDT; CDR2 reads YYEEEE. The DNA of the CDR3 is TGTGCCAGCAGCTCCTACGGACGCTACTATGGCTACACCTTC. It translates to CASSSYGRYYGYTF.

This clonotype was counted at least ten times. In DNA, the CDR3 is TGTGCCAGCAGCTCCCGGTCGGGGCGGACGAACACTGAAGCTTTCTTT. It yields the protein CASSSRSGRTNTEAFF. The gene calls are TRBV11-2 and TRBJ1-1, with a tentative D call TRBD1 (5 bases). There are 16 residues in the CDR3. V was shortened by 4 bases and J by 1 base, with 16 bases between the two germline ends. CDR1 SGHAT and CDR2 FQNNGV come from the germline V gene.

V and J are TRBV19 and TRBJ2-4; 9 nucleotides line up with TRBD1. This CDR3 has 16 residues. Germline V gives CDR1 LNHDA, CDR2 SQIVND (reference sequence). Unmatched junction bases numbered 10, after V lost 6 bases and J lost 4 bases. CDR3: CASSPPGQGLKNIQYF. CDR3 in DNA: TGTGCCAGTAGCCCCCCGGGACAGGGATTGAAAAACATTCAGTACTTC.

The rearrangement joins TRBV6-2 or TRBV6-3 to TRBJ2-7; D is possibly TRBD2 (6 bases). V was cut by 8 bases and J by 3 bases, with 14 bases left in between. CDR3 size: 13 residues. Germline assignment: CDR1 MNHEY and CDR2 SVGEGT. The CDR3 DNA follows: TGTGCCAGCCCGAGACTAGTGAGCTACGAGCAGTACTTC. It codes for CASPRLVSYEQYF.

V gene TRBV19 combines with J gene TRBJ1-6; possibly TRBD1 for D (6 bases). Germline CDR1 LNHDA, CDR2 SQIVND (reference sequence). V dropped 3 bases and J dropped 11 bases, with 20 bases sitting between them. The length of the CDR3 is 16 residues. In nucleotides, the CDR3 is TGTGCCAGTAGTATTGGGGCAGGGGACCGGTTTACACCCCTCCACTTT. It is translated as CASSIGAGDRFTPLHF.

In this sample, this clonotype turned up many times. The CDR3 nucleotides read TGTGCCAGCAGCTTAGGTCGGGGACAGGGTAATGAAAAACTGTTTTTT. This gives the protein CASSLGRGQGNEKLFF. The chain employs TRBV13 and TRBJ1-4; 9 positions match TRBD1. CDR3 length equals 16 residues. Unmatched junction bases numbered 3, after V lost 0 bases and J lost 4 bases. The germline V gene has CDR1 PRHDT and CDR2 FYEKMQ (reference sequence).

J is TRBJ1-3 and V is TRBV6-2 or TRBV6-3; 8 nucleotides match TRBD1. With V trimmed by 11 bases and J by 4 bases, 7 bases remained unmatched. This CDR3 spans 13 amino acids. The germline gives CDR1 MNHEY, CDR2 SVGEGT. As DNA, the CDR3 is TGTGCCGTCACGGACAGGGCGGGAAACACCATATATTTT. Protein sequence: CAVTDRAGNTIYF.

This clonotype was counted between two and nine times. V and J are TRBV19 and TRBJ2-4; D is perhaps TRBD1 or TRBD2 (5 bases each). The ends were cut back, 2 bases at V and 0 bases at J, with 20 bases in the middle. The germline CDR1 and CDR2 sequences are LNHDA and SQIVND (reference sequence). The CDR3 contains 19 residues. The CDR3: CASSIPGRRTTLAKNIQYF. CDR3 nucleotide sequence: TGTGCCAGTAGTATACCGGGACGGAGAACAACCTTAGCCAAAAACATTCAGTACTTC.

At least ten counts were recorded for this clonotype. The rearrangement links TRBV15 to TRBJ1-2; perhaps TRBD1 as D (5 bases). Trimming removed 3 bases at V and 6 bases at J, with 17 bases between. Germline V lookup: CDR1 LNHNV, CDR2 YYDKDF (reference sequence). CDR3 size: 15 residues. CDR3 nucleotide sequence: TGTGCCACCAGCAGTACCAGGGTTACGGTCGATGGCTACACCTTC. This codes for CATSSTRVTVDGYTF.

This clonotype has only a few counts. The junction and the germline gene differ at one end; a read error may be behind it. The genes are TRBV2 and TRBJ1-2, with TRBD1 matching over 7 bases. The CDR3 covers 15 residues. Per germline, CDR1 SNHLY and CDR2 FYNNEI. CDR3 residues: CAGSEPLTGNYGYTF. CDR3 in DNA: TGTGCCGGCAGTGAACCCTTGACAGGGAACTATGGCTACACCTTC.

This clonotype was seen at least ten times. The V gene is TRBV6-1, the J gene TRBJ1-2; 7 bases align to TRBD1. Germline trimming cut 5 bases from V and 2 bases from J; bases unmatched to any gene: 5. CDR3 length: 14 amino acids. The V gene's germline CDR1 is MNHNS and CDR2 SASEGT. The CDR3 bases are TGTGCCAGCAGTTCCGGGACAGTCAACTATGGCTACACCTTC. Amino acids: CASSSGTVNYGYTF.

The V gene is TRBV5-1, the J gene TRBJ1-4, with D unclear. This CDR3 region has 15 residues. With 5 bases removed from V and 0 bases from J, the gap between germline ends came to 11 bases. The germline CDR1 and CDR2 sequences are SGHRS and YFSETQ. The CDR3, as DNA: TGCGCCAGCAGGCTTAACAGTGCAACTAATGAAAAACTGTTTTTT. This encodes CASRLNSATNEKLFF.